Following are 32 T cell receptor beta chains from one sample sequenced in a study of shared clonotypes between healthy human individuals. Profiled with immunoSEQ multiplex PCR; TCRdb holds only in-frame clones, not every one. Of about 2.3 million clones in the sample, around 92% were seen once. Sequencing was performed on naive CD4+ T cells from PBMCs. This sample's subset: CD45RA+ positively selected. These receptor sequences come from a man aged 18 to 30 in good health. Some clones in this sample may be carry-over from other donors' samples.

The chain uses TRBV6-6 and TRBJ1-1, with 7 bases aligning to TRBD1. The CDR3 contains 14 residues. V was clipped by 4 bases and J by 7 bases; unmatched bases: 9. The germline V gene encodes CDR1 MNHNY and CDR2 SVGAGI (reference sequence). Here the CDR3 DNA reads TGTGCCAGCAGTTGGGGGCAGGGGGGCATTGAAGCTTTCTTT. This sequence encodes CASSWGQGGIEAFF.

This chain joins TRBV29-1 and TRBJ2-7; TRBD1 might be the D (6 bases). Per germline, CDR1 SQVTM and CDR2 ANQGSEA. The CDR3 loop spans 12 amino acids. V lost 7 bases and J 2 bases, leaving 12 bases between the germline ends. CDR3 residues: CSGTVGPYEQYF. The CDR3 DNA follows: TGCAGCGGGACAGTCGGACCCTACGAGCAGTACTTC.

The chain recombines TRBV5-4 with TRBJ2-5; D tentatively fits TRBD1 or TRBD2 (5 bases each). The length of the CDR3 is 17 residues. V was clipped by 4 bases and J by 0 bases, with 19 bases between them. Per germline, CDR1 SGHNT and CDR2 YYREEE (reference sequence). The CDR3 here is CASSPWGFSTYQETQYF. The CDR3 nucleotides are TGTGCCAGCAGCCCCTGGGGGTTTAGCACGTACCAAGAGACCCAGTACTTC.

This chain joins TRBV7-9 and TRBJ1-4; D perhaps matches TRBD1 (5 bases). Trimming left V 2 bases short and J 2 bases short, with 15 bases between. The CDR3 is 17 amino acids. CDR1 SEHNR and CDR2 FQNEAQ come from the germline V gene (reference sequence). The CDR3 protein is CASSLPTSRATNEKLFF. CDR3 nucleotide sequence: TGTGCCAGCAGCTTACCCACGTCCAGGGCTACTAATGAAAAACTGTTTTTT.

V gene TRBV9 combines with J gene TRBJ2-1; D ambiguous. The V end lost 1 base, the J end lost 9 bases, and 8 bases lay between the germline ends. CDR3 length equals 12 residues. Germline V gene data show CDR1 as SGDLS and CDR2 as YYNGEE. CDR3 DNA: TGTGCCAGCAGCGTACCCCCCGCTGAGCAGTTCTTC. This sequence encodes CASSVPPAEQFF.

The chain links TRBV6-6 to TRBJ2-5, with a tentative D call TRBD1 (6 bases). Trimming removed 2 bases at V and 1 base at J, with 14 bases between. This CDR3 has 16 residues. Germline V gene data show CDR1 as MNHNY and CDR2 as SVGAGI (reference sequence). The CDR3 is CASSYGMGRGQETQYF. The CDR3 DNA reads as TGTGCCAGCAGTTACGGGATGGGCAGGGGCCAAGAGACCCAGTACTTC.

The rearrangement links TRBV2 to TRBJ2-7, with 7 nucleotides matching TRBD1. Looked up from germline, CDR1 is SNHLY and CDR2 is FYNNEI. V gave up 6 bases and J gave up 3 bases; unmatched junction bases: 11. The CDR3 runs 15 residues. CDR3 sequence: CASSQSGRQGYEQYF. CDR3 nucleotide sequence: TGTGCCAGCAGCCAATCAGGGCGACAGGGCTACGAGCAGTACTTC.

This chain connects TRBV7-2 to TRBJ2-3, with 9 bases fitting TRBD2. V shed 5 bases, J shed 5 bases, and the junction held 11 bases outside the gene matches. This CDR3 has 16 amino acids. Germline lookup yields CDR1 SGHTA and CDR2 FQGNSA. The CDR3 DNA follows: TGTGCCAGCAGCCGAACGCTAGCGGGGACGCAAGATACGCAGTATTTT. Protein product: CASSRTLAGTQDTQYF.

The rearrangement uses TRBV15 and TRBJ2-7; 11 positions agree with TRBD2. There are 18 residues in the CDR3. The V segment lost 0 bases and the J segment 2 bases; nucleotides outside the gene matches: 9. Germline lookup yields CDR1 LNHNV and CDR2 YYDKDF (reference sequence). CDR3 sequence: CATSRDLWGLADPYEQYF. The DNA of the CDR3 is TGTGCCACCAGCAGAGACCTCTGGGGACTAGCGGACCCCTACGAGCAGTACTTC.

Of note for this clone: Other DNA sequences from this sample encode an identical CDR3 as well. The chain employs TRBV15 and TRBJ1-2; D may be TRBD1 (6 bases). V lost 0 bases to trimming and J lost 3 bases, with 11 bases between them. Germline V gives CDR1 LNHNV, CDR2 YYDKDF (reference sequence). The CDR3 contains 15 residues. In DNA, the CDR3 is TGTGCCACCAGCAGAGATCCCAGGGGAGACTATGGCTACACCTTC. It yields the protein CATSRDPRGDYGYTF.

The rearrangement uses TRBV4-1 and TRBJ1-3, with D perhaps matching TRBD1 (5 bases). V was pared by 6 bases and J by 0 bases, with 12 bases between. The CDR3 runs to 15 residues. Germline assignment: CDR1 MGHRA and CDR2 YSYEKL. The CDR3 DNA reads TGCGCCAGCAGGGGTGCGGGGCGCTCTGGAAACACCATATATTTT. Its protein product is CASRGAGRSGNTIYF.

The CDR3 protein is CASSHGGNQEETQYF. The CDR3 DNA reads TGTGCCAGCAGCCATGGCGGGAATCAGGAAGAGACCCAGTACTTC. V gene TRBV4-2 combines with J gene TRBJ2-5; perhaps TRBD2 as D (6 bases). The CDR3 contains 15 residues. V lost 3 bases and J 3 bases, leaving 14 bases between the germline ends. Germline lookup yields CDR1 LGHNA and CDR2 YNFKEQ.

The chain employs TRBV5-1 and TRBJ2-7; weak D call: TRBD1 (6 bases). CDR1 is SGHRS and CDR2 is YFSETQ in the germline V gene. CDR3 length: 12 amino acids. V lost 3 bases, J lost 6 bases, and 10 bases lay in between. CDR3 nucleotide sequence: TGCGCCAGCAGCTATGGACAGCTCGAGCAGTACTTC. Translation: CASSYGQLEQYF.

The chain uses TRBV6-4 and TRBJ2-3, with 13 bases lining up with TRBD2. The CDR3 is 15 amino acids. Trimming took 5 bases from V and 4 from J; bases not matched to a gene: 3. Germline V lookup: CDR1 MRHNA, CDR2 SNTAGT. The CDR3 sequence is CASSPGLAGPDTQYF. The DNA of the CDR3 is TGTGCCAGCAGTCCGGGACTAGCGGGACCAGATACGCAGTATTTT.

The CDR3 loop is CASSERDFTGNTIYF. CDR3 nucleotides: TGCGCCAGCAGCGAGCGAGATTTTACTGGAAACACCATATATTTT. V is TRBV5-1 and J is TRBJ1-3; D unresolved. V shed 4 bases and J shed 2 bases, with 13 bases lying between them. Germline CDR1 reads SGHRS; CDR2 reads YFSETQ. This CDR3 has 15 residues.

The chain carries TRBV5-1 and TRBJ1-6, with D unclear. The CDR3 length is 18 residues. Germline V gene sequence: CDR1 SGHRS, CDR2 YFSETQ. Trimming took 0 bases from V and 4 from J, leaving 17 bases between them. Here the CDR3 reads CASSLGTVAMGYNSPLHF. CDR3 DNA sequence: TGCGCCAGCAGCTTGGGGACGGTCGCGATGGGTTATAATTCACCCCTCCACTTT.

The V gene is TRBV6-6, the J gene TRBJ1-2; a possible D gene is TRBD1 (6 bases). The CDR3 sequence is 14 residues long. Trimming shortened V by 6 bases and J by 5 bases, and 16 bases separated the two germline ends. In germline, CDR1 is MNHNY, CDR2 SVGAGI (reference sequence). The CDR3 nucleotides read TGTGCCAGCAGGCACAGGGCTTTGGGGTATGGCTACACCTTC. This codes for CASRHRALGYGYTF.

Comments on this clone: Other DNA sequences in this specimen translate into the identical CDR3. This rearrangement joins TRBV7-3 to TRBJ2-5, with 8 positions matching TRBD2. V lost 5 bases, J lost 3 bases, and 5 bases stayed unmatched. The CDR3 sequence is 14 residues long. Germline CDR1 and CDR2: SGHTA and FQGTGA. CDR3 sequence reads: CASSLSGVEETQYF. In DNA form, the CDR3 reads TGTGCCAGCAGCCTTAGCGGGGTCGAAGAGACCCAGTACTTC.

This rearrangement joins TRBV6-1 to TRBJ1-2; 7 bases fit TRBD1. This CDR3 has 14 residues. Germline CDR1 is MNHNS and CDR2 is SASEGT. V lost 6 bases and J lost 3; bases outside the gene matches: 7. The CDR3 reads CASRRQGIDYGYTF. CDR3 nucleotides: TGTGCCAGCAGGAGACAGGGTATTGACTATGGCTACACCTTC.

Comments on this clone: This CDR3 is also generated by other DNA sequences in the sample. The chain employs TRBV6-1 and TRBJ1-1, with D unresolved. Trimming shortened V by 2 bases and J by 2 bases, and 9 bases separated the two germline ends. The V gene's germline CDR1 is MNHNS and CDR2 SASEGT. The CDR3 length is 14 residues. The CDR3 region is CASSEPGRNTEAFF. The CDR3 nucleotides are TGTGCCAGCAGTGAACCGGGTCGAAACACTGAAGCTTTCTTT.

V is TRBV25-1 and J is TRBJ2-7; 9 positions match TRBD2. V was clipped by 1 base and J by 7 bases; unmatched bases: 11. This CDR3 comprises 16 residues. Germline V CDR1 and CDR2: MGHDK, SYGVNS. The CDR3 spells CASSELYAGGPGEQYF. CDR3 sequence (DNA): TGTGCCAGCAGTGAATTGTATGCGGGAGGGCCGGGGGAGCAGTACTTC.

As DNA, the CDR3 is TGTGCCAGCAGTCCCCAGAGGGGCGGGAGGGATACGCAGTATTTT. Translating it yields CASSPQRGGRDTQYF. The chain joins TRBV28 to TRBJ2-3; TRBD2 matches 8 bases. Germline CDR1 MDHEN, CDR2 SYDVKM. V was clipped by 5 bases and J by 6 bases; unmatched bases: 10. The CDR3 totals 15 residues.

This chain's CDR3 is CASSRRKGAGISDTQYF. CDR3 sequence (DNA): TGTGCCAGCAGCCGAAGAAAGGGAGCGGGAATCTCAGATACGCAGTATTTT. This chain uses TRBV14 with TRBJ2-3, with 7 nucleotides matching TRBD2. V trimming: 4 bases; J trimming: 4 bases; junction bases outside the gene matches: 14. Germline loops: CDR1 SGHDN, CDR2 FVKESK. The CDR3 runs 17 residues. Full variable domain (remainder filled in from reference TRBV14 and TRBJ2-3): EAGVTQFPSHSVIEKGQTVTLRCDPISGHDNLYWYRRVMGKEIKFLLHFVKESKQDESGMPNNRFLAERTGGTYSTLKVQPAELEDSGVYFCASSRRKGAGISDTQYFGPGTRLTVL.

About this clone: In the same sample, other DNA sequences code for this CDR3. The CDR3 here is CASSLVLGEQYF. The CDR3 bases are TGCGCCAGCAGCTTGGTTCTGGGCGAGCAGTACTTC. This chain joins TRBV5-1 and TRBJ2-7; D is unclear. The length of the CDR3 is 12 residues. Germline V gene data show CDR1 as SGHRS and CDR2 as YFSETQ. V was cut by 0 bases and J by 6 bases, with 7 bases left in between.

As DNA, the CDR3 is TGCGCCAGCAGCGTCCGGGAGTCCGAGGACGAGCAGTACTTC. Translation gives CASSVRESEDEQYF. The chain employs TRBV5-1 and TRBJ2-7, with a possible D match to TRBD2 (6 bases). Germline-derived CDR1 and CDR2 are SGHRS and YFSETQ. V dropped 4 bases and J dropped 5 bases, with 16 bases sitting between them. The CDR3 runs to 14 residues.

With respect to this clone: The same CDR3 is also encoded by other DNA sequences in this sample. The chain recombines TRBV6-1 with TRBJ1-1, with D possibly being TRBD1 (5 bases). CDR3 size: 14 residues. Germline lookup yields CDR1 MNHNS and CDR2 SASEGT. Trimming took off 2 bases at V and 3 bases at J, with 10 bases between the two ends. The CDR3 DNA reads as TGTGCCAGCAGTGAATGGGGGGGGGACACTGAAGCTTTCTTT. Translated: CASSEWGGDTEAFF.

The V gene is TRBV7-2, the J gene TRBJ2-7; 8 nucleotides match TRBD2. The CDR3 is 15 residues long. The germline CDR1 and CDR2 sequences are SGHTA and FQGNSA. Unmatched junction bases numbered 4, after V lost 0 bases and J lost 3 bases. The CDR3 here is CASSLAPSGYYEQYF. The CDR3 coding sequence is TGTGCCAGCAGCTTAGCGCCTAGCGGGTACTACGAGCAGTACTTC.

This rearrangement joins TRBV29-1 to TRBJ1-2; no reliable D call. Looked up from germline, CDR1 is SQVTM and CDR2 is ANQGSEA. The CDR3 length is 12 residues. The V and J ends lost 4 bases and 1 base respectively, with 7 bases between them. The CDR3, as DNA: TGCAGCGTTGTTGCCTTTAACTATGGCTACACCTTC. It specifies CSVVAFNYGYTF. The variable domain in full, with the rest retrieved from reference TRBV29-1 and TRBJ1-2, is SAVISQKPSRDICQRGTSLTIQCQVDSQVTMMFWYRQQPGQSLTLIATANQGSEATYESGFVIDKFPISRPNLTFSTLTVSNMSPEDSSIYLCSVVAFNYGYTFGSGTRLTVV.

This clone was detected only once. The chain carries TRBV7-2 and TRBJ1-1; no reliable D call. CDR1 is SGHTA and CDR2 is FQGNSA in the germline V gene. CDR3 size: 13 residues. Deletions cut 7 bases from V and 2 bases from J, with 11 bases between. CDR3 amino acids: CASIRTGNTEAFF. CDR3 sequence (DNA): TGTGCCAGCATCAGGACGGGAAACACTGAAGCTTTCTTT. Looking up the rest from reference TRBV7-2 and TRBJ1-1 gives the full variable domain: GAGVSQSPSNKVTEKGKDVELRCDPISGHTALYWYRQSLGQGLEFLIYFQGNSAPDKSGLPSDRFSAERTGGSVSTLTIQRTQQEDSAVYLCASIRTGNTEAFFGQGTRLTVV.

This chain links TRBV12-5 with TRBJ1-2; possible D gene TRBD1, 6 bases. The CDR3 extends over 11 amino acids. V shed 5 bases and J shed 14 bases, with 15 bases lying between them. Germline CDR1 LGHNT, CDR2 FRNRAP. CDR3: CASGGPGHSTF. CDR3 DNA sequence: TGTGCTAGTGGTGGTCCGGGACACTCTACCTTC.

On this clone: This same CDR3 is encoded by further DNA sequences in the sample. This chain joins TRBV7-8 and TRBJ1-2; 9 nucleotides line up with TRBD1. J gave up 8 bases and V 5 bases, and 6 bases lay outside the gene matches. The CDR3 extends over 13 amino acids. CDR1 is SGHVS and CDR2 is FQNEAQ in the germline V gene. CDR3 sequence (DNA): TGTGCCAGCAGCCCGGACAGGGGTTACGGCTACACCTTC. It specifies CASSPDRGYGYTF.

The chain joins TRBV9 to TRBJ1-1; D remains unclear. Trimming removed 4 bases at V and 3 bases at J, with 10 bases between. Germline values: CDR1 SGDLS, CDR2 YYNGEE. This CDR3 is 13 amino acids long. The CDR3 DNA follows: TGTGCCAGCAGCTCAGGTTTGTACACTGAAGCTTTCTTT. This sequence encodes CASSSGLYTEAFF.